One sample yielded the 5 T cell receptor beta chains listed below, sequenced in a study of blood T cell repertoires in COVID-19. The repertoire was sequenced with immunoSEQ multiplex PCR; TCRdb's copy has only in-frame clones and lacks some. The data contain about 200,000 clones, 82% of them singletons. Material: peripheral blood. These receptors originate from a human donor with acute or convalescent COVID-19. The donor label of this sample is uncertain.

The chain has TRBV6-5 and TRBJ1-6; 10 nucleotides align to TRBD1. CDR3 length: 14 amino acids. Germline trimming cut 8 bases from V and 7 bases from J; bases unmatched to any gene: 5. Germline V gene lookup returns CDR1 MNHEY and CDR2 SVGAGI. This chain's CDR3 is CASGPGQGNSPLHF. The CDR3 DNA reads TGTGCCAGCGGCCCGGGACAGGGGAATTCACCCCTCCACTTT.

The chain employs TRBV25-1 and TRBJ2-2; 11 nucleotides align to TRBD1. Germline CDR1 and CDR2: MGHDK and SYGVNS. The length of the CDR3 is 16 residues. J was trimmed by 3 bases and V by 4 bases; bases with no gene match: 4. DNA of the CDR3: TGTGCCAGCAGTGTCGGGACAGGGGGGTACACCGGGGAGCTGTTTTTT. Residues: CASSVGTGGYTGELFF.

This clone was observed once. The chain recombines TRBV6-2 or TRBV6-3 with TRBJ2-1; 7 nucleotides line up with TRBD1. The germline gives CDR1 MNHEY, CDR2 SVGEGT. The CDR3 loop spans 14 amino acids. V lost 5 bases and J lost 4; bases outside the gene matches: 5. CDR3 sequence: CASSPGQFYNEQFF. The DNA for the CDR3 is TGTGCCAGCAGTCCGGGACAGTTTTACAATGAGCAGTTCTTC.

The chain has TRBV7-9 and TRBJ2-5; D is perhaps TRBD2 (6 bases). The CDR3 has 14 residues. Trimming stripped 3 bases from V and 6 bases from J, with 14 bases between. Germline assignment: CDR1 SEHNR and CDR2 FQNEAQ (reference sequence). CDR3 DNA sequence: TGTGCCAGCAGCTTTGGGGTTGGAGGGAAGACCCAGTACTTC. Protein sequence: CASSFGVGGKTQYF.

The rearrangement links TRBV27 to TRBJ2-3; maybe TRBD1 (6 bases). Trimming took 6 bases from V and 4 from J, leaving 17 bases between them. Looked up from germline, CDR1 is MNHEY and CDR2 is SMNVEV (reference sequence). This CDR3 is 15 amino acids long. CDR3 region: CASRPQQGFADTQYF. In DNA form, the CDR3 reads TGTGCCAGCAGACCCCAACAGGGTTTCGCAGATACGCAGTATTTT.